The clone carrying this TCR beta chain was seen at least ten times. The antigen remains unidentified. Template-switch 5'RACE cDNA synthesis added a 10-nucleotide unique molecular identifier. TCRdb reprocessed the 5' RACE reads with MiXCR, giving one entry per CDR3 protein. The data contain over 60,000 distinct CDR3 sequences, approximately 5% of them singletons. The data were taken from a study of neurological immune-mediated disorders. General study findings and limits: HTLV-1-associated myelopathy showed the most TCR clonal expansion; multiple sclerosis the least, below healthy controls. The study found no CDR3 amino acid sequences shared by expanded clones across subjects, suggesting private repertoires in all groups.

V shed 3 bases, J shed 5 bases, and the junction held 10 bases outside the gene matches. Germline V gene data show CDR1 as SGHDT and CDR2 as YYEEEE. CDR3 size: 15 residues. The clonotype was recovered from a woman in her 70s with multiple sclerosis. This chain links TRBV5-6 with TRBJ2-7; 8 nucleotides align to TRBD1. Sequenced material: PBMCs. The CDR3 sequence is CASSWGQALSDEQYF. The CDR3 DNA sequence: TGTGCCAGCAGCTGGGGACAGGCTCTAAGTGACGAGCAGTACTTC.